This T cell receptor (beta chain) is from a study of blood T cell repertoires in COVID-19. Trimming stripped 0 bases from V and 0 bases from J, with 5 bases between. Per germline, CDR1 LGHNA and CDR2 YSLEER. CDR3 length: 14 residues. The assay was immunoSEQ multiplex PCR, and TCRdb's table has in-frame clones only and misses some. The table shows 250,000 to 300,000 clones, with around 90% occurring only once. The rearrangement joins TRBV4-3 to TRBJ1-2; D not resolved. The sequence was obtained from a woman in her forties or fifties who had recovered from COVID-19. Input material: peripheral blood. CDR3 sequence reads: CASSQDSSNYGYTF. In DNA form, the CDR3 reads TGCGCCAGCAGCCAAGATTCTTCTAACTATGGCTACACCTTC.